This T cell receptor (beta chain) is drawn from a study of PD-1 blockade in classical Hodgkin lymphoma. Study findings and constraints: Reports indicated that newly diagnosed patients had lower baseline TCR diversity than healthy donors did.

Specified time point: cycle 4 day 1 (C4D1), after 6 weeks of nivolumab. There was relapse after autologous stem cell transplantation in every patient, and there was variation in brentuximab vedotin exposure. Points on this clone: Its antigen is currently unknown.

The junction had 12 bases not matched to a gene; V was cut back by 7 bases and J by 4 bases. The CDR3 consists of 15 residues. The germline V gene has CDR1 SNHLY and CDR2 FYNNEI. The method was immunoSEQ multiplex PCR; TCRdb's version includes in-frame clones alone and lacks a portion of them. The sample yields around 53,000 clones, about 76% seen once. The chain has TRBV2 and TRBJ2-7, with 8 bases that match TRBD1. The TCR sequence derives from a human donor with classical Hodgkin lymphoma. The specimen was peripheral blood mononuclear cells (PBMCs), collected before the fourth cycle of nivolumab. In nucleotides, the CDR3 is TGTGCCAGCACGATAGCCGGGACAGGATTATACGAGCAGTACTTC. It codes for CASTIAGTGLYEQYF.